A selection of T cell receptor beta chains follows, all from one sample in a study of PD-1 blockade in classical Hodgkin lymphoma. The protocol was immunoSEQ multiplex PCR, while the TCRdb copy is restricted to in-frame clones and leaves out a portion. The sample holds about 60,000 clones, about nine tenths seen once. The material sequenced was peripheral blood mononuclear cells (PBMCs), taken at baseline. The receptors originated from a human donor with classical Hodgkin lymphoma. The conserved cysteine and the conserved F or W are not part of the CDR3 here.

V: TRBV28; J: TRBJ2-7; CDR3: ASSFRQGVPYEQY
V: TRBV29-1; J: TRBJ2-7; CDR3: SAAGPYEQY
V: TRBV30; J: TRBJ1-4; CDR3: AWSVGGGTEGREKLF
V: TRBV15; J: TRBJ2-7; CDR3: ATSKRGSYEQY
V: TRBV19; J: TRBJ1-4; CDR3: ASRLGIYNEKLF
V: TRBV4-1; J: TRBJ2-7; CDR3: ASSPRFWLATYEQY
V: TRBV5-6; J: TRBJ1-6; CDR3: ASSQGASPGSPLH
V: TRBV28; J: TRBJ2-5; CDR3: ASIPSRWGSETQY
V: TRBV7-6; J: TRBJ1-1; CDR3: ASSSTTETNTEAF
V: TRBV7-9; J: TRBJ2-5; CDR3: ASSLGVGAGILETQY
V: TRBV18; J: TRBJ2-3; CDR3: ASSSTGVDTQY
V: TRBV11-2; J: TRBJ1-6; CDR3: ASSLSSYNSPLH
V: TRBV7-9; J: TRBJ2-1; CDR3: ASSPGNEQF
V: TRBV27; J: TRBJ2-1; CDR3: ASSFLGNNEQF
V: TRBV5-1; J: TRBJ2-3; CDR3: ASSFGGGFSDTQY
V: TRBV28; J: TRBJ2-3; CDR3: ATQTGDNTDTQY
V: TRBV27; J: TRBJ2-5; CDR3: ASSLTPGLPTQY
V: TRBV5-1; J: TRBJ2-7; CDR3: ASSLPGYEQY
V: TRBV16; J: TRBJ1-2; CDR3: ASSQSGGPYGYT
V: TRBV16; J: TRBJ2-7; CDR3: ASSQRQGPYEQY
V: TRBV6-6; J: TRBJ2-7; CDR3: ASSSPLPPYEQY
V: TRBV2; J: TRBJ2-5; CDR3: ASSEQGLETQY
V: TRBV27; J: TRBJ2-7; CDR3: ASSLRGGISYEQY
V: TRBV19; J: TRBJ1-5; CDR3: ASSGPGNQPQH
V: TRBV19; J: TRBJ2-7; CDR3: ASRRDGSYEQY
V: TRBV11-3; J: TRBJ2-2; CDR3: ASSLAASGELF
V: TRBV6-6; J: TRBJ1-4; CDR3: ASSPGTGREKLF
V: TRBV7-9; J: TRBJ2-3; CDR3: ASSLDSTDTQY
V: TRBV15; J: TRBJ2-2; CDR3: ATSRDEVDYNTGELF
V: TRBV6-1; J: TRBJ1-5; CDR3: ASQFGGINQPQH
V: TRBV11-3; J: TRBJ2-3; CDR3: ASSFGYGQGPTDTQY